These 24 T cell receptor beta chains originate from one sample sequenced in a study of regulatory T cells in long-lasting Graves disease. Time point in this sample: newly diagnosed GD, antithyroid drugs for less than 3 months. There was RNA extracted from PBMCs, and the TCR library was made from it. TCR beta libraries were built with iRepertoire HTBI primers and Arm-PCR of CDR3 regions. TCRdb analysed the multiplex PCR reads with MiXCR anew, one entry per CDR3 protein. The repertoire holds about 470,000 distinct CDR3 sequences, about 15% seen once, with around 15% in the top ten. These same records also appear under a second study, on T cells in Graves' hyperthyroidism and ophthalmopathy.

The sample in question was peripheral blood mononuclear cells (PBMCs), obtained at new diagnosis, from a patient treated with antithyroid drugs. The source is a woman in her 30s with Graves disease.

This clonotype was seen a few times. The V gene is TRBV28, the J gene TRBJ1-3; D remains unclear. This CDR3 spans 16 amino acids. Trimming stripped 5 bases from V and 4 bases from J, with 18 bases between. Germline lookup yields CDR1 MDHEN and CDR2 SYDVKM. The CDR3 loop is CASSVSPGSRGNTIYF. The CDR3, as DNA: TGTGCCAGCAGTGTAAGTCCGGGATCTAGAGGAAACACCATATATTTT.

This clonotype was seen a few times. A much larger clone lies one base from this, so it may be a read error. The rearrangement joins TRBV3-1 to TRBJ2-3; D unclear. The CDR3 runs 14 residues. Germline assignment: CDR1 LGHDT and CDR2 YNNKEL (reference sequence). CDR3 nucleotide sequence: TGTGCCAGCAGCGCGGACGGTTGGGCAGATATGCAGTATTTT. Translating it yields CASSADGWADMQYF.

This clonotype was detected a few times. V and J are TRBV28 and TRBJ2-5, with TRBD1 matching 9 bases. Trimming took 9 bases from V and 3 from J; bases not matched to a gene: 5. Germline CDR1 and CDR2: MDHEN and SYDVKM. The CDR3 has 13 amino acids. The CDR3 loop is CASVQGAEETQYF. The DNA for the CDR3 is TGTGCCAGTGTACAGGGGGCGGAAGAGACCCAGTACTTC. Based on the CDR3 plus reference TRBV28 and TRBJ2-5, the full variable domain is DVKVTQSSRYLVKRTGEKVFLECVQDMDHENMFWYRQDPGLGLRLIYFSYDVKMKEKGDIPEGYSVSREKKERFSLILESASTNQTSMYLCASVQGAEETQYFGPGTRLLVL.

This clonotype was recorded at least ten times. The rearrangement uses TRBV3-1 and TRBJ1-4, with a weak D call TRBD1 (5 bases). The CDR3 totals 14 residues. From germline, CDR1 is LGHDT and CDR2 YNNKEL (reference sequence). V lost 4 bases to trimming and J lost 4 bases, with 10 bases between them. CDR3 sequence reads: CASSLQGINEKLFF. The CDR3 region has the DNA TGTGCCAGCAGCCTCCAGGGTATTAATGAAAAACTGTTTTTT. The variable domain in full, completed from reference TRBV3-1 and TRBJ1-4, reads DTAVSQTPKYLVTQMGNDKSIKCEQNLGHDTMYWYKQDSKKFLKIMFSYNNKELIINETVPNRFSPKSPDKAHLNLHINSLELGDSAVYFCASSLQGINEKLFFGSGTQLSVL.

Details on this clonotype: A much more abundant neighbour one base away suggests this may be a read error. The conserved final phenylalanine or tryptophan is absent from the CDR3, which likely points to a read error. The chain joins TRBV20-1 to TRBJ2-1, with unresolved D. The CDR3 length is 15 residues. Trimming removed 1 base at V and 2 bases at J, with 12 bases between. CDR1 and CDR2 (germline): DFQATT, SNEGSKA (reference sequence). This CDR3 is CSARVLSSPYNEQFS. The CDR3 DNA reads TGCAGTGCTAGAGTTCTCAGCTCCCCCTACAATGAGCAGTTCTCC.

The rearrangement uses TRBV5-4 and TRBJ2-3; 8 bases agree with TRBD1. The CDR3 contains 16 residues. From germline, CDR1 is SGHNT and CDR2 YYREEE (reference sequence). J gave up 4 bases and V 5 bases, and 12 bases lay outside the gene matches. The CDR3 coding sequence is TGTGCCAGCAGTACCCCCCGCAGGGGGCGATCAGATACGCAGTATTTT. It translates to CASSTPRRGRSDTQYF.

V usage is TRBV11-3 and J usage is TRBJ1-1; D remains ambiguous. V was shortened by 5 bases and J by 2 bases, with 6 bases between the two germline ends. Per the germline V gene, CDR1 is SGHNT and CDR2 is YENEEA. CDR3 length: 12 residues. The CDR3 spells CASSHGNTEAFF. The CDR3 DNA reads TGTGCCAGCAGCCATGGAAACACTGAAGCTTTCTTT.

The V gene is TRBV24-1, the J gene TRBJ2-3; 7 nucleotides match TRBD1. Germline V lookup: CDR1 KGHDR, CDR2 SFDVKD. The CDR3 extends over 17 amino acids. With 3 bases clipped from V and 1 base from J, the junction kept 9 bases outside the gene matches. The CDR3 region has the DNA TGTGCCACCAGTGATCCCCGGGGACAGTTAGGCACAGATACGCAGTATTTT. As protein: CATSDPRGQLGTDTQYF.

This clonotype was detected many times. The CDR3 protein is CSARGTVNEQYF. The CDR3 bases are TGCAGTGCTAGAGGTACCGTCAACGAGCAGTACTTC. The chain is built from TRBV20-1 and TRBJ2-7, with D unresolved. V was pared by 1 base and J by 5 bases, with 9 bases between. The V gene's germline CDR1 is DFQATT and CDR2 SNEGSKA (reference sequence). This CDR3 has 12 amino acids.

Worth noting for this clonotype: One base away lies a much larger clone, so this may be a sequencing read error. The chain couples TRBV7-3 to TRBJ2-7, with 8 bases that match TRBD2. The length of the CDR3 is 15 residues. The germline CDR1 and CDR2 sequences are SGHTA and FQGTGA. The chain's CDR3 is CASSPQAGAGYERYF. The CDR3, as DNA: TGTGCCAGCAGCCCCCAAGCGGGAGCGGGCTACGAGCGGTACTTC.

Comments on this clonotype: Compared with germline, one end of the junction differs, possibly owing to a read error. The chain couples TRBV20-1 to TRBJ2-3, with 15 bases aligning to TRBD2. The CDR3 covers 15 residues. CDR1 DFQATT and CDR2 SNEGSKA come from the germline V gene (reference sequence). CDR3 nucleotide sequence: TGCAGTGCTCTCGGACTAGCGGGAGGGCGTGATACGCAATATTTT. Its translation: CSALGLAGGRDTQYF.

Comments on this clonotype: It may be a read error: a sequence one base away is much more abundant. CDR3 in amino acids: CATSRDPWGANQPQHF. As DNA, the CDR3 is TGTGCCACCAGCAGAGATCCCTGGGGGGCGAATCAGCCCCAGCATTTT. The rearrangement uses TRBV15 and TRBJ1-5; D perhaps matches TRBD1 (6 bases). CDR3 length: 16 amino acids. Germline CDR1 LNHNV, CDR2 YYDKDF (reference sequence). Trimming cost V 0 bases and J 4 bases, with 13 bases left between them. The full variable domain, rest sourced from reference TRBV15 and TRBJ1-5, is DAMVIQNPRYQVTQFGKPVTLSCSQTLNHNVMYWYQQKSSQAPKLLFHYYDKDFNNEADTPDNFQSRRPNTSFCFLDIRSPGLGDTAMYLCATSRDPWGANQPQHFGDGTRLSIL.

This clonotype was seen more than once but under ten times. The V and J genes are TRBV4-1 and TRBJ1-1; 7 bases fit TRBD1. The V segment lost 5 bases and the J segment 1 base; nucleotides outside the gene matches: 10. The CDR3 extends over 16 amino acids. Germline CDR1 is MGHRA and CDR2 is YSYEKL. In nucleotides, the CDR3 is TGCGCCAGCAGCGAGAAAGGAAGGGACAGGAACACTGAAGCTTTCTTT. Amino acids: CASSEKGRDRNTEAFF.

This clonotype was counted between two and nine times. This chain connects TRBV29-1 to TRBJ2-6; no firm D call. Germline assignment: CDR1 SQVTM and CDR2 ANQGSEA. The CDR3 contains 13 residues. Deletions cut 6 bases from V and 0 bases from J, with 6 bases between. The CDR3 protein is CSVGNSGANVLTF. The DNA of the CDR3 is TGCAGCGTCGGAAACTCTGGGGCCAACGTCCTGACTTTC.

This clonotype was detected many times. This sequence joins TRBV5-1 and TRBJ2-1, with 10 nucleotides matching TRBD2. The CDR3 loop spans 18 amino acids. Looked up from germline, CDR1 is SGHRS and CDR2 is YFSETQ. V shed 0 bases, J shed 2 bases, and the junction held 8 bases outside the gene matches. CDR3 DNA: TGCGCCAGCAGCTTGGCCGGGACTAGCGTTCAGGCCTACAATGAGCAGTTCTTC. It yields the protein CASSLAGTSVQAYNEQFF.

This chain uses TRBV5-1 with TRBJ1-1; D is ambiguous. The CDR3 extends over 18 amino acids. Germline V gives CDR1 SGHRS, CDR2 YFSETQ. Trimming stripped 2 bases from V and 7 bases from J, with 27 bases between. As DNA, the CDR3 is TGCGCCAGCAGCTTCCGGGCCACGAGGGCTGAGGTTGAGGTTGAAGCTTTCTTT. Translation gives CASSFRATRAEVEVEAFF.

V is TRBV19 and J is TRBJ1-1; the D is unclear. Trimming stripped 3 bases from V and 2 bases from J, with 13 bases between. Germline CDR1 LNHDA, CDR2 SQIVND (reference sequence). The CDR3 totals 15 residues. For the CDR3, the DNA is TGTGCCAGTAGTATTTCCGGGAGGCCCAACACTGAAGCTTTCTTT. Amino acid sequence: CASSISGRPNTEAFF.

The table lists this clonotype with a few counts. This chain joins TRBV4-1 and TRBJ1-6, with no clear D. The CDR3 has 14 amino acids. V dropped 2 bases and J dropped 7 bases, with 9 bases sitting between them. Looked up from germline, CDR1 is MGHRA and CDR2 is YSYEKL. The CDR3, as DNA: TGCGCCAGCAGCCAACCGCGGAGCAATTCACCCCTCCACTTT. It encodes CASSQPRSNSPLHF.

This chain uses TRBV20-1 with TRBJ2-5; unclear D gene. CDR3 length: 14 residues. Trimming removed 1 base from V and 2 bases from J, with 11 bases in between. CDR1 and CDR2 (germline): DFQATT, SNEGSKA (reference sequence). The CDR3: CSARVVVYQETQYF. For the CDR3, the DNA is TGCAGTGCTAGAGTTGTAGTCTATCAAGAGACCCAGTACTTC.

Details on this clonotype: Compared with germline, one end of the junction differs, possibly owing to a read error. This rearrangement joins TRBV5-1 to TRBJ2-5, with 10 nucleotides matching TRBD2. The CDR3 length is 15 residues. Germline assignment: CDR1 SGHRS and CDR2 YFSETQ. The CDR3 loop is CVSGPSGGAGETQYF. The CDR3 region has the DNA TGCGTCAGCGGACCTAGCGGGGGCGCAGGGGAGACCCAGTACTTC.

The table lists this clonotype with many counts. The chain uses TRBV20-1 and TRBJ2-7; D ambiguous. Looked up from germline, CDR1 is DFQATT and CDR2 is SNEGSKA (reference sequence). The CDR3 runs 16 residues. V was shortened by 1 base and J by 0 bases, with 16 bases between the two germline ends. Written as DNA, the CDR3 is TGCAGTGCTAGAGCCGCAAGGAGACCGAACTCCTACGAGCAGTACTTC. This translates into CSARAARRPNSYEQYF.

This clonotype came up many times. This sequence joins TRBV2 and TRBJ2-7; 9 bases are shared with TRBD1. CDR1 is SNHLY and CDR2 is FYNNEI in the germline V gene. Trimming cost V 6 bases and J 2 bases; bases outside gene matches: 5. This CDR3 contains 14 residues. CDR3 in amino acids: CASSGQGFPYEQYF. The CDR3 region has the DNA TGTGCCAGCAGCGGACAGGGGTTCCCCTACGAGCAGTACTTC.

This clonotype was seen repeatedly, ten times or more. V usage is TRBV2 and J usage is TRBJ1-1; no clear D. Deletions cut 1 base from V and 8 bases from J, with 14 bases between. Germline CDR1 SNHLY, CDR2 FYNNEI. The CDR3 totals 14 residues. CDR3 sequence (DNA): TGTGCCAGCAGTGAAGAGTTGGGGTCTAGGGAAGCTTTCTTT. Translating gives CASSEELGSREAFF.

This chain uses TRBV12-3 or TRBV12-4 with TRBJ2-1; the match to TRBD2 covers 8 bases. This CDR3 is built from 13 residues. The CDR3: CANSGGPLNEQFF. CDR3 coding DNA: TGTGCGAACTCGGGAGGGCCGCTAAATGAGCAGTTCTTC.